One and the same sample provided the 25 T cell receptor beta chains below, sequenced in a study of T cells after somatic rescue of genetic block. The method was immunoSEQ multiplex PCR; TCRdb's version includes in-frame clones alone and lacks a portion of them. The sample records 60,000 to 75,000 clones, roughly 94% being singletons. Sequenced: peripheral blood mononuclear cells (PBMCs). These receptors were taken from a man aged 40-50 years.

The V gene is TRBV11-3, the J gene TRBJ2-7; either TRBD1 or TRBD2 may supply D (5 bases each). Looked up from germline, CDR1 is SGHNT and CDR2 is YENEEA. The CDR3 has 14 residues. V was cut by 5 bases and J by 6 bases, with 17 bases left in between. The CDR3 bases are TGTGCCAGCAGCCTGAGTCTGTCTGGGGGCGAGCAGTACTTC. As protein: CASSLSLSGGEQYF.

V is TRBV19 and J is TRBJ1-2; D is unresolved. This CDR3 is 16 amino acids long. Trimming cost V 3 bases and J 2 bases, with 16 bases left between them. The V gene's germline CDR1 is LNHDA and CDR2 SQIVND (reference sequence). This CDR3 reads CASSMTSVRTNYGYTF. CDR3 nucleotide sequence: TGTGCCAGTAGTATGACGTCGGTGAGAACAAACTATGGCTACACCTTC. The complete variable domain, with remaining parts taken from reference TRBV19 and TRBJ1-2, reads DGGITQSPKYLFRKEGQNVTLSCEQNLNHDAMYWYRQDPGQGLRLIYYSQIVNDFQKGDIAEGYSVSREKKESFPLTVTSAQKNPTAFYLCASSMTSVRTNYGYTFGSGTRLTVV.

The J gene is TRBJ1-2, the V gene TRBV2; perhaps TRBD1 as D (6 bases). This CDR3 region has 14 residues. Per germline, CDR1 SNHLY and CDR2 FYNNEI. V shed 8 bases and J shed 4 bases, with 17 bases lying between them. The CDR3 DNA reads TGTGCCAGCTTCCGGGACATCACGGTCTATGGCTACACCTTC. Translated, it gives CASFRDITVYGYTF.

The gene calls are TRBV2 and TRBJ2-4; D might be TRBD1 (5 bases). This CDR3 contains 11 residues. Trimming took off 4 bases at V and 14 bases at J, with 12 bases between the two ends. Germline CDR1 SNHLY, CDR2 FYNNEI. The CDR3 spells CASSVDGREYF. CDR3 bases: TGTGCCAGCAGTGTTGATGGCAGGGAGTACTTC.

The chain joins TRBV15 to TRBJ1-3, with 7 bases aligning to TRBD1. Trimming removed 0 bases from V and 1 base from J; junction bases left unmatched: 6. The CDR3 runs to 17 residues. CDR1 LNHNV and CDR2 YYDKDF come from the germline V gene (reference sequence). The CDR3 loop reads CATSRDRQGWSGNTIYF. CDR3 DNA sequence: TGTGCCACCAGCAGAGATCGACAGGGTTGGTCTGGAAACACCATATATTTT.

The genes are TRBV11-2 and TRBJ2-7; TRBD1 agrees at 10 bases. Germline values: CDR1 SGHAT, CDR2 FQNNGV. The V gene end was trimmed by 3 bases and the J gene end by 3 bases; junction bases not matched to a gene: 5. This CDR3 has 15 amino acids. The CDR3, as DNA: TGTGCCAGCAGCTTTGGAGGACAGGGGGTCTACGAGCAGTACTTC. It specifies CASSFGGQGVYEQYF.

This chain links TRBV18 with TRBJ2-3; the D is unclear. CDR3 length: 17 residues. Trimming stripped 2 bases from V and 3 bases from J, with 18 bases between. Germline V gives CDR1 KGHSH, CDR2 LQKENI. This CDR3 is CASSPVRSPMGTDTQYF. The CDR3 coding sequence is TGTGCCAGCTCACCAGTCCGGAGCCCAATGGGAACAGATACGCAGTATTTT. The full variable domain, its missing parts supplied by reference TRBV18 and TRBJ2-3, is NAGVMQNPRHLVRRRGQEARLRCSPMKGHSHVYWYRQLPEEGLKFMVYLQKENIIDESGMPKERFSAEFPKEGPSILRIQQVVRGDSAAYFCASSPVRSPMGTDTQYFGPGTRLTVL.

The chain links TRBV7-9 to TRBJ2-1, with TRBD2 matching over 7 bases. Trimming removed 0 bases from V and 5 bases from J; junction bases left unmatched: 7. This CDR3 comprises 16 residues. Germline CDR1 reads SEHNR; CDR2 reads FQNEAQ (reference sequence). In DNA form, the CDR3 reads TGTGCCAGCAGCTTAGCCTTCCTAGCGGAGGACAATGAGCAGTTCTTC. It encodes CASSLAFLAEDNEQFF.

The chain combines TRBV4-1 with TRBJ2-5; D is ambiguous. CDR1 and CDR2 from the germline V gene are MGHRA and YSYEKL. Trimming took off 6 bases at V and 3 bases at J, with 14 bases between the two ends. The CDR3 has 14 residues. CDR3: CASSRSTREETQYF. CDR3 DNA: TGCGCCAGCAGTCGCTCTACACGAGAAGAGACCCAGTACTTC.

The gene calls are TRBV11-2 and TRBJ2-3; 10 nucleotides line up with TRBD2. This CDR3 has 15 amino acids. The germline CDR1 and CDR2 sequences are SGHAT and FQNNGV. V lost 4 bases to trimming and J lost 6 bases; unmatched junction nucleotides: 7. CDR3: CASSSLAGPGDTQYF. DNA of the CDR3: TGTGCCAGCAGCTCACTAGCGGGGCCCGGGGATACGCAGTATTTT.

Of note for this clone: This sample also contains other DNA sequences that code for the same CDR3. The V call is TRBV19, the J call TRBJ2-7; tentatively, D is TRBD1 (6 bases). Between the trimmed V and J ends, which lost 1 base and 5 bases, there was a span of 12 bases. CDR3 size: 14 residues. Germline values: CDR1 LNHDA, CDR2 SQIVND (reference sequence). The CDR3 DNA follows: TGTGCCAGTAGTATAGTAACAGGGTTCCACGAGCAGTACTTC. This gives the protein CASSIVTGFHEQYF.

V usage is TRBV27 and J usage is TRBJ1-5; the match to TRBD1 covers 10 bases. The junction had 17 bases not matched to a gene; V was cut back by 5 bases and J by 4 bases. The CDR3 consists of 19 residues. Germline V gene sequence: CDR1 MNHEY, CDR2 SMNVEV (reference sequence). CDR3 in DNA: TGTGCCAGCAGTCCGGCCCGGGACAGGGGATCGGCCAAAAATCAGCCCCAGCATTTT. Amino acid sequence: CASSPARDRGSAKNQPQHF.

The chain recombines TRBV6-1 with TRBJ2-3; 9 positions match TRBD1. The CDR3 runs 15 residues. The V segment lost 8 bases and the J segment 4 bases; nucleotides outside the gene matches: 10. Germline values: CDR1 MNHNS, CDR2 SASEGT. CDR3 coding DNA: TGTGCCAGCTCGTGGAGGACAGGGGATCCAGATACGCAGTATTTT. Its translation is CASSWRTGDPDTQYF.

The chain is built from TRBV29-1 and TRBJ1-2; unclear D gene. CDR1 and CDR2 from the germline V gene are SQVTM and ANQGSEA. Deletions cut 4 bases from V and 4 bases from J, with 19 bases between. The CDR3 totals 15 residues. For the CDR3, the DNA is TGCAGCGTTGCGGAGGCTAGCAGCGAAGTCTATGGCTACACCTTC. Its translation is CSVAEASSEVYGYTF.

The V and J genes are TRBV2 and TRBJ1-4; D gene uncertain. V lost 7 bases to trimming and J lost 3 bases, with 15 bases between them. The germline CDR1 and CDR2 sequences are SNHLY and FYNNEI. The length of the CDR3 is 15 residues. CDR3 loop: CASTRMGIANEKLFF. DNA of the CDR3: TGTGCCAGCACCCGCATGGGGATCGCTAATGAAAAACTGTTTTTT.

The rearrangement joins TRBV5-1 to TRBJ2-7, with D possibly called TRBD1 or TRBD2 (5 bases each). The CDR3 loop spans 15 amino acids. CDR1 and CDR2 (germline): SGHRS, YFSETQ. V gave up 0 bases and J gave up 1 base, with 11 bases separating them. The CDR3 nucleotides are TGCGCCAGCAGCTTGGTTGGGGGTCTATCCTACGAGCAGTACTTC. It codes for CASSLVGGLSYEQYF.

The chain employs TRBV9 and TRBJ2-2; the D is unclear. V was cut by 0 bases and J by 4 bases, with 4 bases left in between. CDR3 length: 13 residues. The V gene's germline CDR1 is SGDLS and CDR2 YYNGEE. The CDR3 DNA sequence: TGTGCCAGCAGCGTAGCAGGCACCGGGGAGCTGTTTTTT. Amino acid sequence: CASSVAGTGELFF.

This clone has a single count. In DNA form, the CDR3 reads TGTGCCAGCAATTCATATGACGGGACCCAGTACTTC. It codes for CASNSYDGTQYF. The chain employs TRBV2 and TRBJ2-5; D call uncertain. Germline-derived CDR1 and CDR2 are SNHLY and FYNNEI. The V gene lost 7 bases and the J gene lost 7 bases, with 13 bases spanning the gap. This CDR3 region has 12 residues.

The chain combines TRBV25-1 with TRBJ1-1, with D possibly matching TRBD1 (5 bases). Germline V gene lookup returns CDR1 MGHDK and CDR2 SYGVNS. The CDR3 runs to 14 residues. The V and J ends lost 4 bases and 5 bases respectively, with 14 bases between them. The CDR3 sequence: CASSGVGGWTEAFF. In nucleotides, the CDR3 is TGTGCCAGCAGTGGGGTGGGGGGTTGGACTGAAGCTTTCTTT.

The gene calls are TRBV5-1 and TRBJ1-2; D is unclear. Trimming took 0 bases from V and 0 from J, leaving 9 bases between them. CDR1 and CDR2 from the germline V gene are SGHRS and YFSETQ. This CDR3 contains 15 residues. In DNA form, the CDR3 reads TGCGCCAGCAGCTTGGCAGTTTCAGCTAACTATGGCTACACCTTC. Its protein product is CASSLAVSANYGYTF.

V is TRBV6-6 and J is TRBJ2-3, with D possibly being TRBD2 (5 bases). The CDR3 loop spans 13 amino acids. Germline values: CDR1 MNHNY, CDR2 SVGAGI (reference sequence). The V end lost 8 bases, the J end lost 3 bases, and 12 bases lay between the germline ends. The CDR3 nucleotides are TGTGCCAGCGAGAGGGCTGGGACAGATACGCAGTATTTT. Its protein is CASERAGTDTQYF.

The chain employs TRBV6-1 and TRBJ1-2; D unclear. CDR1 MNHNS and CDR2 SASEGT come from the germline V gene. The CDR3 extends over 15 amino acids. Trimming shortened V by 2 bases and J by 1 base, and 11 bases separated the two germline ends. CDR3 sequence: CASSEIEGFNYGYTF. For the CDR3, the DNA is TGTGCCAGCAGTGAAATAGAGGGATTTAACTATGGCTACACCTTC.

The chain uses TRBV7-2 and TRBJ2-5, with D possibly matching TRBD1 (6 bases). The CDR3 has 16 residues. V was pared by 5 bases and J by 5 bases, with 21 bases between. The V gene's germline CDR1 is SGHTA and CDR2 FQGNSA. The CDR3 DNA reads TGTGCCAGCAGCCCCAGGAGTGGGTTAAGGGGGGAGACCCAGTACTTC. Protein sequence: CASSPRSGLRGETQYF. Using reference TRBV7-2 and TRBJ2-5 for the parts outside the CDR3, the full variable domain is GAGVSQSPSNKVTEKGKDVELRCDPISGHTALYWYRQSLGQGLEFLIYFQGNSAPDKSGLPSDRFSAERTGGSVSTLTIQRTQQEDSAVYLCASSPRSGLRGETQYFGPGTRLLVL.

The chain links TRBV5-4 to TRBJ2-7; possibly TRBD1 for D (6 bases). This CDR3 is built from 16 residues. The V end was cut by 5 bases, the J end by 9 bases, with 27 bases between. Germline lookup yields CDR1 SGHNT and CDR2 YYREEE (reference sequence). CDR3 nucleotide sequence: TGTGCCAGCAGTTCTGAGCCTGACAGGCCCCCAGAGGGGCAGTACTTC. Its protein product is CASSSEPDRPPEGQYF.

The chain employs TRBV28 and TRBJ2-7; the match to TRBD1 covers 9 bases. Germline V gene lookup returns CDR1 MDHEN and CDR2 SYDVKM. The trim removed 6 bases at V and 2 bases at J, leaving 8 bases unmatched. The CDR3 is made up of 15 amino acids. The CDR3 protein is CASSPGTGWTYEQYF. CDR3 nucleotide sequence: TGTGCCAGCAGCCCCGGGACAGGGTGGACCTACGAGCAGTACTTC.